Below, 32 T cell receptor beta chains from the same sample are listed, as sequenced in a study of blood T cell repertoires in COVID-19 (dated by TCRdb to the early 2020s). Receptor libraries were prepared by the immunoSEQ multiplex PCR assay. TCRdb retrieved this table from immuneACCESS and kept in-frame rearrangements only. Not all clones are present; in checked studies, unresolved V genes account for under half, and no reason is known for the remainder. The sample table lists about 400,000 clones, roughly 90% of them with a count of one. Approximately 1.2% of the sample rests with the top ten. The sample consisted of peripheral blood. The receptor set was obtained from a man between 40 and 49 years old with acute or convalescent COVID-19.

This chain uses TRBV5-1 with TRBJ2-1; tentatively, D is TRBD1 (5 bases). This CDR3 spans 15 amino acids. Trimming removed 4 bases at V and 5 bases at J, with 16 bases between. CDR1 and CDR2 from the germline V gene are SGHRS and YFSETQ. The CDR3 bases are TGCGCCAGCAGCCCACAGGCCAACTCTAACAATGAGCAGTTCTTC. Translating it yields CASSPQANSNNEQFF.

The gene calls are TRBV7-2 and TRBJ1-2; weak D call: TRBD1 (5 bases). The ends were cut back, 5 bases at V and 5 bases at J, with 12 bases in the middle. The CDR3 covers 13 residues. Looked up from germline, CDR1 is SGHTA and CDR2 is FQGNSA. The CDR3: CASSLPGGYGYTF. For the CDR3, the DNA is TGTGCCAGCAGCCTACCGGGGGGGTATGGCTACACCTTC. Together with reference TRBV7-2 and TRBJ1-2, the CDR3 gives the full variable domain: GAGVSQSPSNKVTEKGKDVELRCDPISGHTALYWYRQSLGQGLEFLIYFQGNSAPDKSGLPSDRFSAERTGGSVSTLTIQRTQQEDSAVYLCASSLPGGYGYTFGSGTRLTVV.

The chain has TRBV7-9 and TRBJ1-2; 7 bases are shared with TRBD1. V lost 0 bases to trimming and J lost 3 bases; unmatched junction nucleotides: 4. CDR1 SEHNR and CDR2 FQNEAQ come from the germline V gene (reference sequence). This CDR3 has 15 residues. Here the CDR3 DNA reads TGTGCCAGCAGCTTAGCCCTTGGGACAGACTATGGCTACACCTTC. Translating it yields CASSLALGTDYGYTF. Looking up the rest from reference TRBV7-9 and TRBJ1-2 gives the full variable domain: DTGVSQNPRHKITKRGQNVTFRCDPISEHNRLYWYRQTLGQGPEFLTYFQNEAQLEKSRLLSDRFSAERPKGSFSTLEIQRTEQGDSAMYLCASSLALGTDYGYTFGSGTRLTVV.

The chain carries TRBV7-8 and TRBJ2-5; 8 nucleotides line up with TRBD1. Trimming removed 2 bases from V and 5 bases from J; junction bases left unmatched: 4. The CDR3 has 14 residues. Germline CDR1 and CDR2: SGHVS and FQNEAQ. CDR3 sequence reads: CASSLRDRLETQYF. CDR3 nucleotide sequence: TGTGCCAGCAGCTTAAGGGACAGGCTGGAGACCCAGTACTTC.

The V and J genes are TRBV14 and TRBJ1-2; tentative D call: TRBD1 (6 bases). Germline V gene data show CDR1 as SGHDN and CDR2 as FVKESK. The CDR3 sequence is 16 residues long. V was trimmed by 8 bases and J by 6 bases, leaving 25 bases between them. CDR3 protein: CASFKGVNSLKNGYTF. For the CDR3, the DNA is TGTGCCAGCTTTAAGGGGGTGAATTCCCTCAAGAATGGCTACACCTTC.

The rearrangement links TRBV4-1 to TRBJ2-7; D gene unclear. Trimming stripped 0 bases from V and 2 bases from J, with 11 bases between. The CDR3 consists of 15 residues. Germline V gene lookup returns CDR1 MGHRA and CDR2 YSYEKL. The CDR3 DNA follows: TGCGCCAGCAGCCAAGAGAGGCTGGTCACCTACGAGCAGTACTTC. The encoded protein is CASSQERLVTYEQYF.

The V call is TRBV11-2, the J call TRBJ2-2; possibly TRBD1 for D (5 bases). V dropped 5 bases and J dropped 5 bases, with 15 bases sitting between them. Per the germline V gene, CDR1 is SGHAT and CDR2 is FQNNGV. The CDR3 length is 15 residues. CDR3 DNA: TGTGCCAGCAGCCGGAACAACAGGAGAACCGGGGAGCTGTTTTTT. As protein: CASSRNNRRTGELFF.

Many counts were recorded for this clone. The genes are TRBV19 and TRBJ2-7; unclear D gene. CDR1 is LNHDA and CDR2 is SQIVND in the germline V gene (reference sequence). Trimming left V 5 bases short and J 2 bases short, with 4 bases between. The CDR3 extends over 11 amino acids. As DNA, the CDR3 is TGTGCCAGTAGTGACACCTACGAGCAGTACTTC. Residues: CASSDTYEQYF.

The chain combines TRBV29-1 with TRBJ1-1, with 9 bases aligning to TRBD1. The CDR3 has 14 residues. Per the germline V gene, CDR1 is SQVTM and CDR2 is ANQGSEA. After removal of 5 bases from V and 0 bases from J, the junction contained 4 bases not matched to a gene. The CDR3 nucleotides read TGCAGCGTTCAGGGACAGGGAATGAACACTGAAGCTTTCTTT. Protein sequence: CSVQGQGMNTEAFF.

The chain employs TRBV9 and TRBJ2-3; 8 bases are a match to TRBD1. Germline V CDR1 and CDR2: SGDLS, YYNGEE. The CDR3 consists of 15 residues. V was clipped by 1 base and J by 4 bases; unmatched bases: 5. The CDR3 DNA reads as TGTGCCAGCAGCGTACAGGGGGCGACTTCAGATACGCAGTATTTT. It specifies CASSVQGATSDTQYF. Filled out from reference TRBV9 and TRBJ2-3, the complete variable domain reads DSGVTQTPKHLITATGQRVTLRCSPRSGDLSVYWYQQSLDQGLQFLIQYYNGEERAKGNILERFSAQQFPDLHSELNLSSLELGDSALYFCASSVQGATSDTQYFGPGTRLTVL.

This clone was found a few times. V usage is TRBV7-2 and J usage is TRBJ2-2, with 9 nucleotides matching TRBD2. The CDR3 is 14 amino acids. Germline-derived CDR1 and CDR2 are SGHTA and FQGNSA. Unmatched junction bases numbered 3, after V lost 5 bases and J lost 5 bases. The CDR3 DNA reads TGTGCCAGCAGCCTTAGCGGGAGAACCGGGGAGCTGTTTTTT. Amino acid sequence: CASSLSGRTGELFF.

The chain has TRBV28 and TRBJ2-6, with TRBD1 matching over 7 bases. This CDR3 comprises 16 residues. CDR1 and CDR2 (germline): MDHEN, SYDVKM. V trimming: 6 bases; J trimming: 2 bases; junction bases outside the gene matches: 7. The CDR3 here is CASSPPGTAGANVLTF. The CDR3 DNA is TGTGCCAGCAGCCCCCCCGGGACAGCTGGGGCCAACGTCCTGACTTTC.

This clone was detected once. This chain links TRBV5-4 with TRBJ1-1; the D gene is possibly TRBD1 (5 bases). The CDR3 totals 16 residues. CDR1 is SGHNT and CDR2 is YYREEE in the germline V gene (reference sequence). Trimming left V 4 bases short and J 2 bases short, with 18 bases between. This CDR3 reads CASSRVGGQGNTEAFF. CDR3 in DNA: TGTGCCAGCAGCAGGGTCGGAGGGCAGGGCAACACTGAAGCTTTCTTT.

This rearrangement joins TRBV7-3 to TRBJ2-1; 10 bases are a match to TRBD2. The V gene's germline CDR1 is SGHTA and CDR2 FQGTGA. This CDR3 has 16 amino acids. J lost 10 bases, V lost 5 bases, and 14 bases had no gene match. The chain's CDR3 is CASSPVPSGRVGEQFF. CDR3 in DNA: TGTGCCAGCAGCCCGGTACCGAGCGGGAGGGTTGGCGAGCAGTTCTTC.

This clone was recorded once. V is TRBV25-1 and J is TRBJ2-3; D is perhaps TRBD1 (5 bases). The CDR3 extends over 15 amino acids. CDR1 is MGHDK and CDR2 is SYGVNS in the germline V gene. The V end lost 3 bases, the J end lost 4 bases, and 14 bases lay between the germline ends. The CDR3 protein is CASSDSAGPPDTQYF. For the CDR3, the DNA is TGTGCCAGCAGTGACTCCGCAGGGCCCCCAGATACGCAGTATTTT.

V gene TRBV18 combines with J gene TRBJ2-3; 7 nucleotides agree with TRBD2. Germline assignment: CDR1 KGHSH and CDR2 LQKENI. J lost 0 bases, V lost 2 bases, and 2 bases had no gene match. This CDR3 comprises 15 residues. The CDR3 bases are TGTGCCAGCTCACCAGGACTAGTCAGCACAGATACGCAGTATTTT. This encodes CASSPGLVSTDTQYF.

The rearrangement links TRBV4-2 to TRBJ2-5, with D perhaps matching TRBD2 (5 bases). The V end was cut by 1 base, the J end by 4 bases, with 19 bases between. Germline CDR1 is LGHNA and CDR2 is YNFKEQ. The CDR3 has 17 amino acids. The CDR3 coding sequence is TGTGCCAGCAGCCAAGGAGGGTCCTGGCAGCCGGGAGAGACCCAGTACTTC. Its translation is CASSQGGSWQPGETQYF.

Remarks on this clone: The sample carries other DNA sequences with the same CDR3. V gene TRBV3-1 (or the pseudogene TRBV3-2) combines with J gene TRBJ1-1, with 9 bases identical to TRBD1. CDR3 size: 14 residues. V shed 6 bases, J shed 1 base, and the junction held 3 bases outside the gene matches. Germline V lookup: CDR1 LGHDT, CDR2 YNNKEL (reference sequence). CDR3 nucleotides: TGTGCCAGCAGTCGGGACAGGGAGAACACTGAAGCTTTCTTT. It translates to CASSRDRENTEAFF.

This chain connects TRBV5-1 to TRBJ1-2; TRBD1 aligns across 7 bases. This CDR3 is built from 15 residues. V dropped 0 bases and J dropped 4; count of bases not matched to a gene: 6. Per the germline V gene, CDR1 is SGHRS and CDR2 is YFSETQ. CDR3 amino acids: CASSLGTGNAYGYTF. Here the CDR3 DNA reads TGCGCCAGCAGCTTGGGGACAGGTAACGCCTATGGCTACACCTTC.

The chain uses TRBV3-1 (or the pseudogene TRBV3-2) and TRBJ2-7; 7 bases line up with TRBD1. This CDR3 has 13 residues. Losses at the gene ends were 5 bases for V and 7 bases for J; bases not matched to a gene: 8. The germline V gene encodes CDR1 LGHDT and CDR2 YNNKEL (reference sequence). In DNA form, the CDR3 reads TGTGCCAGCAGCTTACAGGGGTTCAGGGAGCAGTACTTC. This translates into CASSLQGFREQYF.

The genes are TRBV6-2 or TRBV6-3 and TRBJ1-1; the match to TRBD1 covers 7 bases. The germline V gene encodes CDR1 MNHEY and CDR2 SVGEGT. J lost 1 base, V lost 2 bases, and 7 bases had no gene match. The CDR3 extends over 16 amino acids. The CDR3 here is CASSYDPPGGNTEAFF. CDR3 nucleotides: TGTGCCAGCAGTTACGACCCACCAGGGGGGAACACTGAAGCTTTCTTT.

The chain couples TRBV7-8 to TRBJ2-1; 7 nucleotides match TRBD2. The CDR3 covers 15 residues. V was pared by 0 bases and J by 7 bases, with 6 bases of the junction left unmatched. CDR1 is SGHVS and CDR2 is FQNEAQ in the germline V gene. CDR3 coding DNA: TGTGCCAGCAGCTTAGCGGGAGGGCCTTGGAATGAGCAGTTCTTC. Its translation is CASSLAGGPWNEQFF.

The chain combines TRBV6-5 with TRBJ1-1; 8 positions agree with TRBD1. The V segment lost 1 base and the J segment 4 bases; nucleotides outside the gene matches: 8. The CDR3 runs 16 residues. Germline V lookup: CDR1 MNHEY, CDR2 SVGAGI. The CDR3 loop is CASSYFLPGGGTEAFF. In nucleotides, the CDR3 is TGTGCCAGCAGTTACTTTCTGCCAGGGGGCGGCACTGAAGCTTTCTTT.

This CDR3 is CATSQRGQSQTQYF. The DNA for the CDR3 is TGTGCCACCTCGCAGCGGGGGCAGAGTCAGACCCAGTACTTC. This chain joins TRBV10-3 and TRBJ2-5; 8 nucleotides line up with TRBD2. The CDR3 has 14 amino acids. With 10 bases clipped from V and 6 bases from J, the junction kept 13 bases outside the gene matches. CDR1 ENHRY and CDR2 SYGVKD come from the germline V gene.

The chain combines TRBV2 with TRBJ2-3; no clear D gene. V lost 6 bases, J lost 6 bases, and 16 bases lay in between. The CDR3 is 14 residues long. Germline V gene lookup returns CDR1 SNHLY and CDR2 FYNNEI. This CDR3 reads CASRRLVTSDTQYF. In DNA form, the CDR3 reads TGTGCCAGCAGGCGACTCGTTACGTCCGATACGCAGTATTTT.

The V and J genes are TRBV11-2 and TRBJ1-3, with a possible D match to TRBD1 (6 bases). Germline values: CDR1 SGHAT, CDR2 FQNNGV. The CDR3 has 14 amino acids. The V end lost 5 bases, the J end lost 4 bases, and 12 bases lay between the germline ends. As DNA, the CDR3 is TGTGCCAGCAGCCCCCCAGGGGTCGGAAACACCATATATTTT. Encoded protein: CASSPPGVGNTIYF.

The V gene is TRBV7-6, the J gene TRBJ1-4; a possible D gene is TRBD1 (6 bases). The CDR3 covers 15 residues. Germline V CDR1 and CDR2: SGHVS, FNYEAQ. V was shortened by 1 base and J by 8 bases, with 14 bases between the two germline ends. The CDR3, as DNA: TGTGCCAGCAGCTTAGGGCCAGGGGATTTGGAAAAACTGTTTTTT. This encodes CASSLGPGDLEKLFF.

The V call is TRBV11-2, the J call TRBJ2-1, with a possible D match to TRBD2 (6 bases). Germline V gene data show CDR1 as SGHAT and CDR2 as FQNNGV. The CDR3 runs 16 residues. The V gene lost 1 base and the J gene lost 3 bases, with 13 bases spanning the gap. The CDR3 spells CASSLVTWRDYNEQFF. For the CDR3, the DNA is TGTGCCAGCAGCTTAGTGACTTGGCGGGACTACAATGAGCAGTTCTTC.

The chain is built from TRBV27 and TRBJ2-4; D is possibly TRBD2 (6 bases). The V and J ends lost 0 bases and 16 bases respectively, with 16 bases between them. CDR1 is MNHEY, CDR2 SMNVEV, per germline (reference sequence). CDR3 length: 13 residues. Here the CDR3 reads CASSLSRFGGHYF. The CDR3 nucleotides read TGTGCCAGCAGTTTATCGAGGTTCGGGGGTCACTACTTC.

A single count supports this clone. This chain links TRBV25-1 with TRBJ1-1, with 8 bases identical to TRBD1. From germline, CDR1 is MGHDK and CDR2 SYGVNS. The CDR3 is 13 residues long. V shed 3 bases, J shed 8 bases, and the junction held 5 bases outside the gene matches. In nucleotides, the CDR3 is TGTGCCAGCAGTGACCATACAGGGGGAGAAGCTTTCTTT. This sequence encodes CASSDHTGGEAFF.

This chain connects TRBV5-1 to TRBJ1-2; tentative D call: TRBD1 (6 bases). There are 15 residues in the CDR3. The germline V gene encodes CDR1 SGHRS and CDR2 YFSETQ. Trimming stripped 0 bases from V and 6 bases from J, with 15 bases between. The CDR3 protein is CASSLAGDWVDGYTF. The CDR3 nucleotides are TGCGCCAGCAGCTTGGCAGGGGATTGGGTGGATGGCTACACCTTC.

This rearrangement joins TRBV27 to TRBJ1-1; D is ambiguous. V dropped 2 bases and J dropped 1 base, with 14 bases sitting between them. The CDR3 loop spans 16 amino acids. In germline, CDR1 is MNHEY, CDR2 SMNVEV (reference sequence). The CDR3 protein is CASSLPPGRENTEAFF. Written as DNA, the CDR3 is TGTGCCAGCAGTTTACCCCCCGGACGGGAGAACACTGAAGCTTTCTTT.